This TCR beta chain originates from a study of T-cell reconstitution after alpha-beta-depleted transplantation in children. Study-wide results and limits: TCRbeta diversity was high at day 60 in some patients (a result of surviving recipient T cells and thymic progenitors). In patients about two months after transplant, alpha-beta T cells reportedly arose from several hundred expanded graft clones. At one year after transplant, newly produced T cells mostly accounted for T-cell counts and diversity.

The TCRbeta library incorporated unique molecular identifiers. From the PCR reads, TCRdb called clonotypes with MiXCR, one entry per CDR3 protein. There are fewer than 750,000 distinct CDR3 sequences in the sample; roughly 23% occur only once, and approximately 14% lies in the top ten. This clonotype was seen many times. What it binds is not known. Trimming pared 1 base from V and 5 bases from J, leaving 5 bases between. The CDR3 spans 13 residues. From germline, CDR1 is MNHEY and CDR2 SMNVEV (reference sequence). The starting material was PBMCs, mostly from graft donor cells, obtained 360 days after TCRalphabeta/CD19-depleted stem cell transplant. This sequence was found in a boy under three years old who had a stem cell transplant for acute myeloid leukemia, so the T cells may come from the graft donor. This chain joins TRBV27 and TRBJ1-4, with D unresolved. This chain's CDR3 is CASSLLRNEKLFF. Here the CDR3 DNA reads TGTGCCAGCAGTTTATTGAGGAATGAAAAACTGTTTTTT. Filled out from reference TRBV27 and TRBJ1-4, the complete variable domain reads EAQVTQNPRYLITVTGKKLTVTCSQNMNHEYMSWYRQDPGLGLRQIYYSMNVEVTDKGDVPEGYKVSRKEKRNFPLILESPSPNQTSLYFCASSLLRNEKLFFGSGTQLSVL.